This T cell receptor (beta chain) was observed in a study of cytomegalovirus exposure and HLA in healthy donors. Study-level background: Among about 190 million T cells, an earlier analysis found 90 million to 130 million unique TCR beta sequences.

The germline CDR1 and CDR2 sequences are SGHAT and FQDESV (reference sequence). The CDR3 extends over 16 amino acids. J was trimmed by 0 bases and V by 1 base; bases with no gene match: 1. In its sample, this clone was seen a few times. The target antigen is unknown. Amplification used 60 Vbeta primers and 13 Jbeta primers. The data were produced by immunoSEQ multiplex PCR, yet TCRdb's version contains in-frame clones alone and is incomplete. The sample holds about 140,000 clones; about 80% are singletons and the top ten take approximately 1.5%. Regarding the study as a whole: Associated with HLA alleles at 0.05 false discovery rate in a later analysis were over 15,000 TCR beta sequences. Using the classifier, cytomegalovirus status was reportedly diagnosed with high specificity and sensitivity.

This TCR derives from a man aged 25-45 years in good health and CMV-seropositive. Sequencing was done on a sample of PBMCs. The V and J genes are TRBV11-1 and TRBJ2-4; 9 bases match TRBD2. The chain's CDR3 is CASSLERGAAKNIQYF. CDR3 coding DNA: TGTGCCAGCAGCTTAGAGCGGGGGGCAGCCAAAAACATTCAGTACTTC.